The rows below give T cell receptor beta chains drawn from one sample of a study of molecular identifiers for immune sequencing clone quantification. TCRdb recomputed calls from the PCR reads with MiXCR, one row per CDR3 protein. There are 460,000 or so distinct CDR3 sequences in the sample; less than 30% occur only once, and under 0.8% lies in the top ten. Sequencing was performed on naive CD8+ T cells from blood, with Jurkat cell RNA spiked in. The origin of the receptors is a human donor in good health. Some libraries in this study had Jurkat cell RNA spiked in. The conserved cysteine and the conserved F or W are not part of the CDR3 here.

TRBV6-1	17	ASSQGTRRTGYSNQPQH
TRBV6-2/TRBV6-3	13	ASSLDVAGSYEQY
TRBV7-9	13	ASSHSGSYLDTQY
TRBV12-3/TRBV12-4	15	ASSFAGVVFPAYEQY
TRBV20-1	13	SAGDPGTGSYEQY
TRBV3-1	16	ASSQDRAGSSYNSPLH
TRBV6-1	14	ASSELGTTSTDTQY
TRBV28	14	ASSTPRTVGTYEQY
TRBV29-1	14	SVHKLRDRESDTQY
TRBV12-3/TRBV12-4	11	ASRFGEQETQY
TRBV7-6	14	ASTDPPGRGTGELF
TRBV5-4	10	ASSPATGELF
TRBV9	13	PRREGGDAKNIQY
TRBV12-3/TRBV12-4	13	ASSFVGGGTGELF
TRBV27	15	ASSSIFQTGKGEKLF
TRBV16	13	ASSQSVPDSYGYT
TRBV4-3	17	ASSQVSFGPENMNTEAF
TRBV7-4	14	ASSLKGRGPTGELF
TRBV20-1	12	SARTTGVAYEQY
TRBV19	12	ASQPGRGHYEQY
TRBV5-1	12	ASRWWTPNDEQY
TRBV12-3/TRBV12-4	12	ASSFMAREETQY